The 21 T cell receptor beta chains reported below all come from one sample, sequenced in a study of blood T cell repertoires in COVID-19. Sequencing was performed with immunoSEQ multiplex PCR; in TCRdb, only in-frame clones are kept and a portion is missing. Here the sample spans some 400,000 clones, approximately 92% being singletons. The specimen was PBMCs or T cells enriched from blood (not recorded which). The receptors derive from a man between 25 and 39 years old who had recovered from COVID-19.

This clone was detected a few times. This chain uses TRBV5-6 with TRBJ1-1; D may be TRBD1 (6 bases). V lost 4 bases and J lost 7, with 11 bases in between. Germline CDR1 is SGHDT and CDR2 is YYEEEE. The CDR3 spans 12 residues. The CDR3 reads CASSRWDNEAFF. Written as DNA, the CDR3 is TGTGCCAGCAGCCGTTGGGACAATGAAGCTTTCTTT.

The chain couples TRBV20-1 to TRBJ1-4, with unresolved D. Trimming shortened V by 3 bases and J by 4 bases, and 3 bases separated the two germline ends. CDR3 size: 11 residues. Germline CDR1 is DFQATT and CDR2 is SNEGSKA (reference sequence). For the CDR3, the DNA is TGCAGTGCTAGCCGTAATGAAAAACTGTTTTTT. It is translated as CSASRNEKLFF.

V gene TRBV11-2 combines with J gene TRBJ2-7; no firm D call. Germline values: CDR1 SGHAT, CDR2 FQNNGV. The CDR3 has 15 amino acids. The V and J ends lost 6 bases and 0 bases respectively, with 15 bases between them. CDR3 DNA: TGTGCCAGCAGTCCCGAGGCGCTTACCTCCTACGAGCAGTACTTC. Protein: CASSPEALTSYEQYF. The whole variable domain, filled in from reference TRBV11-2 and TRBJ2-7, reads EAGVAQSPRYKIIEKRQSVAFWCNPISGHATLYWYQQILGQGPKLLIQFQNNGVVDDSQLPKDRFSAERLKGVDSTLKIQPAKLEDSAVYLCASSPEALTSYEQYFGPGTRLTVT.

The chain is built from TRBV5-4 and TRBJ2-1; a weak D match, TRBD2 (6 bases). Trimming took off 7 bases at V and 8 bases at J, with 19 bases between the two ends. This CDR3 comprises 14 residues. Germline values: CDR1 SGHNT, CDR2 YYREEE (reference sequence). The CDR3 bases are TGTGCCAGCTGCCGGGGAAGGGAGGTAGATGAGCAGTTCTTC. This gives the protein CASCRGREVDEQFF.

This chain joins TRBV20-1 and TRBJ2-5, with D unresolved. The CDR3 contains 11 residues. V was cut by 4 bases and J by 0 bases, with 3 bases left in between. The germline gives CDR1 DFQATT, CDR2 SNEGSKA (reference sequence). The CDR3 loop is CSAINQETQYF. CDR3 nucleotide sequence: TGCAGTGCTATAAACCAAGAGACCCAGTACTTC.

The chain is built from TRBV6-5 and TRBJ1-2, with D possibly being TRBD1 (6 bases). Germline CDR1 is MNHEY and CDR2 is SVGAGI. This CDR3 comprises 13 residues. V shed 8 bases and J shed 6 bases, with 16 bases lying between them. The CDR3 loop is CASRIGQKDGYTF. The CDR3 nucleotides read TGTGCCAGCCGTATAGGACAGAAGGATGGCTACACCTTC.

The chain couples TRBV27 to TRBJ2-1, with 11 nucleotides matching TRBD2. Germline-derived CDR1 and CDR2 are MNHEY and SMNVEV (reference sequence). The CDR3 consists of 15 residues. V was clipped by 3 bases and J by 9 bases; unmatched bases: 7. The CDR3 sequence is CASSFSTSGSGEQFF. The CDR3 DNA follows: TGTGCCAGCAGTTTCAGCACTAGCGGGAGCGGTGAGCAGTTCTTC.

The rearrangement joins TRBV24-1 to TRBJ2-2; 14 bases fit TRBD2. Germline V gene sequence: CDR1 KGHDR, CDR2 SFDVKD. V shed 4 bases and J 2 bases; nucleotides not matched to a gene: 8. This CDR3 comprises 19 residues. This CDR3 is CATSDPGTSGRANTGELFF. In nucleotides, the CDR3 is TGTGCCACCAGTGACCCCGGGACTAGCGGGAGAGCAAACACCGGGGAGCTGTTTTTT.

V and J are TRBV12-3 or TRBV12-4 and TRBJ2-7; 8 bases map to TRBD2. J was trimmed by 1 base and V by 6 bases; bases with no gene match: 2. The CDR3 has 13 amino acids. The CDR3 spells CASRLAGSYEQYF. The CDR3 DNA sequence: TGTGCCAGCAGGCTAGCGGGTTCCTACGAGCAGTACTTC.

About this clone itself: This sample also contains other DNA sequences that code for the same CDR3. The J gene is TRBJ2-3, the V gene TRBV9; D unresolved. Trimming left V 0 bases short and J 5 bases short, with 4 bases between. This CDR3 is built from 12 residues. From germline, CDR1 is SGDLS and CDR2 YYNGEE. CDR3 DNA: TGTGCCAGCAGCGTAGGACAAGATACGCAGTATTTT. This sequence encodes CASSVGQDTQYF.

The chain carries TRBV28 and TRBJ2-3, with unresolved D. V was shortened by 10 bases and J by 3 bases, with 11 bases between the two germline ends. The CDR3 is made up of 12 amino acids. Germline CDR1 is MDHEN and CDR2 is SYDVKM. CDR3 amino acids: CAIQIDTDTQYF. The CDR3 bases are TGTGCCATTCAGATTGATACAGATACGCAGTATTTT.

The chain is built from TRBV29-1 and TRBJ2-2; no clear D. The CDR3 sequence is 13 residues long. Germline V gene lookup returns CDR1 SQVTM and CDR2 ANQGSEA. V was clipped by 0 bases and J by 3 bases, with 5 bases between them. This CDR3 reads CSVEDTHTGELFF. CDR3 coding DNA: TGCAGCGTTGAAGACACACACACCGGGGAGCTGTTTTTT.

The chain carries TRBV10-3 and TRBJ2-1; the match to TRBD2 covers 12 bases. The CDR3 contains 16 residues. CDR1 and CDR2 from the germline V gene are ENHRY and SYGVKD. V lost 0 bases, J lost 6 bases, and 3 bases stayed unmatched. The CDR3 here is CAISESTSGSGNEQFF. CDR3 bases: TGTGCCATCAGTGAGTCGACTAGCGGGAGCGGCAATGAGCAGTTCTTC.

This sequence joins TRBV11-2 and TRBJ2-5; TRBD1 might be the D (6 bases). The CDR3 is 14 residues long. The V gene's germline CDR1 is SGHAT and CDR2 FQNNGV. The V and J ends lost 2 bases and 2 bases respectively, with 9 bases between them. CDR3 amino acids: CASSLFGTQETQYF. CDR3 nucleotide sequence: TGTGCCAGCAGCTTATTCGGGACACAAGAGACCCAGTACTTC.

The rearrangement joins TRBV15 to TRBJ1-1, with D hard to call. CDR1 is LNHNV, CDR2 YYDKDF, per germline (reference sequence). V was cut by 0 bases and J by 4 bases, with 15 bases left in between. This CDR3 comprises 16 residues. CDR3 DNA: TGTGCCACCAGCAGAGATCTGACTCTAGGTATCACTGAAGCTTTCTTT. Its translation: CATSRDLTLGITEAFF.

The chain couples TRBV4-1 to TRBJ2-2; 10 bases map to TRBD2. This CDR3 is built from 16 residues. J gave up 5 bases and V 4 bases, and 7 bases lay outside the gene matches. Germline assignment: CDR1 MGHRA and CDR2 YSYEKL. The CDR3 DNA sequence: TGCGCCAGCAGCCCAGAAGTAGCGGGAGGTACCGGGGAGCTGTTTTTT. Its translation: CASSPEVAGGTGELFF.

The chain uses TRBV27 and TRBJ2-1; a possible D gene is TRBD1 (6 bases). V was cut by 7 bases and J by 3 bases, with 13 bases left in between. The CDR3 has 14 residues. The V gene's germline CDR1 is MNHEY and CDR2 SMNVEV (reference sequence). CDR3 loop: CASKFRGYYNEQFF. The CDR3 DNA is TGTGCCAGCAAGTTCAGGGGCTACTACAATGAGCAGTTCTTC.

This chain links TRBV7-8 with TRBJ2-1; the match to TRBD1 covers 8 bases. CDR1 and CDR2 from the germline V gene are SGHVS and FQNEAQ. This CDR3 is 15 amino acids long. The ends lost 5 bases at V and 7 bases at J; junction bases unmatched: 10. The CDR3 protein is CASSPRDRSRNEQFF. As DNA, the CDR3 is TGTGCCAGCAGCCCTAGGGACAGGTCTCGAAATGAGCAGTTCTTC. Variable domain in full (rest from reference TRBV7-8 and TRBJ2-1): GAGVSQSPRYKVAKRGQDVALRCDPISGHVSLFWYQQALGQGPEFLTYFQNEAQLDKSGLPSDRFFAERPEGSVSTLKIQRTQQEDSAVYLCASSPRDRSRNEQFFGPGTRLTVL.

V and J are TRBV11-2 and TRBJ2-1, with TRBD2 identical over 8 bases. There are 16 residues in the CDR3. CDR1 and CDR2 (germline): SGHAT, FQNNGV. Trimming cost V 3 bases and J 7 bases; bases outside gene matches: 11. CDR3 region: CASSLFLAGSGNEQFF. The CDR3, as DNA: TGTGCCAGCAGCTTGTTCCTAGCGGGTTCGGGGAATGAGCAGTTCTTC.

This clone was seen a few times. This chain connects TRBV29-1 to TRBJ2-1; 14 bases line up with TRBD2. Germline V CDR1 and CDR2: SQVTM, ANQGSEA. The CDR3 spans 17 residues. With 1 base clipped from V and 6 bases from J, the junction kept 8 bases outside the gene matches. The DNA for the CDR3 is TGCAGCGTTGAAGGGGGACTAGCGGGAGCGCGGTTCAATGAGCAGTTCTTC. It yields the protein CSVEGGLAGARFNEQFF.

The CDR3 here is CASGLRLAGGDTGELFF. The CDR3 nucleotides are TGTGCTAGTGGTTTGAGACTAGCGGGAGGGGACACCGGGGAGCTGTTTTTT. J is TRBJ2-2 and V is TRBV12-5, with 14 bases matching TRBD2. This CDR3 contains 17 residues. Germline V gene sequence: CDR1 LGHNT, CDR2 FRNRAP. V was clipped by 2 bases and J by 3 bases; unmatched bases: 2.